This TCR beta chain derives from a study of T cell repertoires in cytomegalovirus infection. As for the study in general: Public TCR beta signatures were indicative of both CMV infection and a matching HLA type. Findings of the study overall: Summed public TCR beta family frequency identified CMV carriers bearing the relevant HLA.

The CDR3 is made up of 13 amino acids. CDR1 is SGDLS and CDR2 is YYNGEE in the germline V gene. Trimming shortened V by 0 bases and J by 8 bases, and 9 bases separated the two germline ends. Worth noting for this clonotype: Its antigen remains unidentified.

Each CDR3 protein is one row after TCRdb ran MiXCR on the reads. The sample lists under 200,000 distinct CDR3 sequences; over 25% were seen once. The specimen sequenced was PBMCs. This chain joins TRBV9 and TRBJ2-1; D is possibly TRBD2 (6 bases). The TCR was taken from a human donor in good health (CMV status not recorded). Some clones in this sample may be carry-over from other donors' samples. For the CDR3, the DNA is TGTGCCAGCAGCGTAGGGAGGAGGGATGAGCAGTTCTTC. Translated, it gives CASSVGRRDEQFF.